This TCR beta chain was recovered during a study of shared clonotypes between healthy human individuals. Germline CDR1 is SGHVS and CDR2 is FQNEAQ. The germline V and J ends were trimmed by 6 bases and 3 bases, with 12 bases remaining between them. The CDR3 has 14 amino acids. As for this clone: Its antigen is not known.

Study outcomes and limitations: Compared with memory subsets, naive subsets generally had larger estimated richness.

Donors, without exception, were Caucasian adults residing in Nashville, Tennessee. Sorted-subset replicate PCR reactions were performed with about 200 ng DNA, corresponding to roughly 30,000 T cell genomes. The data were produced by immunoSEQ multiplex PCR, yet TCRdb's version contains in-frame clones alone and is incomplete. In the table there are 2 million to 3 million clones, 93% of which are singletons. The rearrangement joins TRBV7-8 to TRBJ2-1, with unresolved D. The source material was naive CD4+ T cells from PBMCs. Subset given: CD45RA+ positively selected. The source of this sequence is a man between 18 and 29 years old in good health. Some clones in this sample may be carry-over from other donors' samples. The CDR3 nucleotides read TGTGCCAGCAGGCAGCACGCCCGCTACAATGAGCAGTTCTTC. It translates to CASRQHARYNEQFF.